One and the same sample provided the 17 T cell receptor beta chains below, sequenced in a study of blood T cells in healthy people across ages (dated by TCRdb to the mid-2010s). The protocol used for the library was 5' RACE. The listed sequencing device is Illumina HiSeq 2500. A second PCR of about 6 to 11 cycles was performed with a sample-barcoded 5' primer and a J-beta primer mix. TCRdb handled the public reads itself, with Q25 trimming in fastp and clone calling in MiXCR, and kept productive beta chains. Rows with one shared CDR3 protein collapse into an entry with the most common genes and DNA. This sample holds some 900,000 distinct CDR3 sequences; around 46% were observed only once. About an eighth of the sample comes from the top ten. The sequenced sample consisted of blood. All receptors derive from a man aged 25-45 years in good health.

This rearrangement joins TRBV27 to TRBJ1-2; D gene ambiguous. The CDR3 is 14 residues long. Per germline, CDR1 MNHEY and CDR2 SMNVEV (reference sequence). Trimming took off 1 base at V and 5 bases at J, with 11 bases between the two ends. CDR3 sequence: CASSLLSQRYGYTF. The DNA for the CDR3 is TGTGCCAGCAGTTTATTGTCACAGCGATATGGCTACACCTTC.

CDR3 sequence: CASSLALGINTEAFF. CDR3 nucleotide sequence: TGCGCCAGCAGCTTGGCCTTGGGTATCAACACTGAAGCTTTCTTT. The chain uses TRBV5-1 and TRBJ1-1, with D unresolved. CDR1 SGHRS and CDR2 YFSETQ come from the germline V gene. The CDR3 runs to 15 residues. Trimming left V 0 bases short and J 2 bases short, with 11 bases between. Full variable domain (rest looked up from reference TRBV5-1 and TRBJ1-1): KAGVTQTPRYLIKTRGQQVTLSCSPISGHRSVSWYQQTPGQGLQFLFEYFSETQRNKGNFPGRFSGRQFSNSRSEMNVSTLELGDSALYLCASSLALGINTEAFFGQGTRLTVV.

This chain joins TRBV7-9 and TRBJ2-3; 10 nucleotides agree with TRBD1. The V and J ends lost 5 bases and 4 bases, in that order; junction bases with no gene match: 12. Germline V gives CDR1 SEHNR, CDR2 FQNEAQ (reference sequence). The CDR3 length is 17 residues. Written as DNA, the CDR3 is TGTGCCAGCAGCCTCCTTAAGGGACAGGGGTTCGCAGATACGCAGTATTTT. Its protein is CASSLLKGQGFADTQYF.

J is TRBJ2-7 and V is TRBV28; TRBD1 matches 7 bases. This CDR3 is 13 amino acids long. V shed 6 bases and J 8 bases; nucleotides not matched to a gene: 10. Germline CDR1 reads MDHEN; CDR2 reads SYDVKM. CDR3 loop: CASSMDRLRKQYF. The CDR3 DNA sequence: TGTGCCAGCAGCATGGACAGGCTACGAAAGCAGTACTTC.

This rearrangement joins TRBV28 to TRBJ1-5, with 7 positions matching TRBD1. CDR3 length: 15 amino acids. The V gene end was trimmed by 6 bases and the J gene end by 3 bases; junction bases not matched to a gene: 8. Germline loops: CDR1 MDHEN, CDR2 SYDVKM. The CDR3 DNA reads as TGTGCCAGCAGCTTAGGAGACAGGGCCAATCAGCCCCAGCATTTT. It is translated as CASSLGDRANQPQHF. Based on the CDR3 plus reference TRBV28 and TRBJ1-5, the full variable domain is DVKVTQSSRYLVKRTGEKVFLECVQDMDHENMFWYRQDPGLGLRLIYFSYDVKMKEKGDIPEGYSVSREKKERFSLILESASTNQTSMYLCASSLGDRANQPQHFGDGTRLSIL.

This chain links TRBV9 with TRBJ2-1, with 12 bases matching TRBD2. The germline gives CDR1 SGDLS, CDR2 YYNGEE. Germline trimming cut 4 bases from V and 5 bases from J; bases unmatched to any gene: 10. The CDR3 spans 17 residues. The CDR3 sequence: CASSLSSGLAGNNEQFF. The CDR3 region has the DNA TGTGCCAGCAGCCTATCCTCCGGACTAGCGGGGAACAATGAGCAGTTCTTC.

The CDR3 DNA is TGTGCCAGCAGCGCGGCGGCAGGGAAAAGCGAGCAGTACTTC. Amino acids: CASSAAAGKSEQYF. The J gene is TRBJ2-7, the V gene TRBV7-2; perhaps TRBD1 as D (5 bases). Trimming stripped 5 bases from V and 6 bases from J, with 17 bases between. CDR1 is SGHTA and CDR2 is FQGNSA in the germline V gene. There are 14 residues in the CDR3.

The chain has TRBV2 and TRBJ2-7; D possibly corresponds to TRBD1 (5 bases). V was pared by 3 bases and J by 0 bases, with 12 bases between. Germline CDR1 is SNHLY and CDR2 is FYNNEI. This CDR3 contains 15 residues. The CDR3 loop reads CASSEAGKTSYEQYF. For the CDR3, the DNA is TGTGCCAGCAGTGAGGCAGGGAAGACCTCCTACGAGCAGTACTTC.

This clonotype occurred a few times. V and J are TRBV29-1 and TRBJ2-5; weak D call: TRBD2 (5 bases). Between the trimmed V and J ends, which lost 7 bases and 5 bases, there was a span of 8 bases. Looked up from germline, CDR1 is SQVTM and CDR2 is ANQGSEA. This CDR3 contains 10 residues. This chain's CDR3 is CSGERETQYF. The CDR3 bases are TGCAGCGGGGAGCGGGAGACCCAGTACTTC. Complete variable domain (other parts from reference TRBV29-1 and TRBJ2-5): SAVISQKPSRDICQRGTSLTIQCQVDSQVTMMFWYRQQPGQSLTLIATANQGSEATYESGFVIDKFPISRPNLTFSTLTVSNMSPEDSSIYLCSGERETQYFGPGTRLLVL.

This clonotype was detected a few times. The V and J genes are TRBV29-1 and TRBJ2-5; tentative D call: TRBD1 (6 bases). Deletions cut 6 bases from V and 2 bases from J, with 10 bases between. This CDR3 has 12 amino acids. Germline CDR1 reads SQVTM; CDR2 reads ANQGSEA. CDR3 loop: CSVETGQETQYF. Written as DNA, the CDR3 is TGCAGCGTGGAGACAGGTCAAGAGACCCAGTACTTC.

The sample holds a few counts of this clonotype. The rearrangement links TRBV7-9 to TRBJ2-7, with 7 positions matching TRBD1. Trimming took 5 bases from V and 5 from J; bases not matched to a gene: 6. This CDR3 is built from 13 residues. Germline CDR1 is SEHNR and CDR2 is FQNEAQ (reference sequence). The CDR3 here is CASSVGGMNEQYF. Here the CDR3 DNA reads TGTGCCAGCAGCGTAGGGGGCATGAACGAGCAGTACTTC.

This clonotype has more than one count but fewer than ten. This sequence joins TRBV11-2 and TRBJ2-7; 11 bases agree with TRBD1. V was pared by 7 bases and J by 5 bases, with 4 bases of the junction left unmatched. This CDR3 has 13 residues. The germline gives CDR1 SGHAT, CDR2 FQNNGV. CDR3 nucleotides: TGTGCCAGCACCAGGGACAGGGGGAACGAGCAGTACTTC. Its protein product is CASTRDRGNEQYF.

V usage is TRBV11-3 and J usage is TRBJ2-1; D gene unclear. The V end was cut by 5 bases, the J end by 8 bases, with 10 bases between. This CDR3 contains 12 residues. The germline V gene encodes CDR1 SGHNT and CDR2 YENEEA. The CDR3 reads CASSTLSYEQFF. The CDR3 coding sequence is TGTGCCAGCAGCACATTGAGCTATGAGCAGTTCTTC.

This clonotype appeared a few times. The J gene is TRBJ2-3, the V gene TRBV27; D is perhaps TRBD2 (5 bases). The CDR3 sequence is 13 residues long. CDR1 and CDR2 (germline): MNHEY, SMNVEV (reference sequence). V lost 3 bases to trimming and J lost 6 bases, with 10 bases between them. CDR3 sequence reads: CASSLEAIDTQYF. For the CDR3, the DNA is TGTGCCAGCAGTTTGGAGGCGATTGATACGCAGTATTTT.

This chain links TRBV5-1 with TRBJ2-5; D gene unclear. Trimming left V 4 bases short and J 5 bases short, with 12 bases between. Germline CDR1 and CDR2: SGHRS and YFSETQ. There are 13 residues in the CDR3. The CDR3 DNA sequence: TGCGCCAGCAGCGTGGGAAGTTGGGAGACCCAGTACTTC. As protein: CASSVGSWETQYF.

A word on this clonotype: One base away lies a much larger clone, so this may be a sequencing read error. The rearrangement links TRBV5-4 to TRBJ2-4, with TRBD2 matching over 8 bases. The J call may be faulty, since TRBJ2-7 better matches the DNA end. From germline, CDR1 is SGHNT and CDR2 YYREEE (reference sequence). The CDR3 is 13 amino acids. The CDR3 bases are TGTACCAGCAGCGGAGGACTAGCTCTCGAGCAGTACTTC. It codes for CTSSGGLALEQYF.

A word on this clonotype: One end of the junction is discordant with germline, which a read error may explain. CDR3 DNA sequence: TGTACCAGCAGCTTAGCGCCCCGTTGGGAGCAGTTCTTC. Translating it yields CTSSLAPRWEQFF. The genes are TRBV7-9 and TRBJ2-1, with D perhaps matching TRBD2 (5 bases). Germline-derived CDR1 and CDR2 are SEHNR and FQNEAQ (reference sequence). The CDR3 contains 13 residues.